These 8 T cell receptor beta chains were all obtained from the same sample, sequenced in a study of glioma-infiltrating T cells. Using RNA template, CDR3s of TCR alpha and beta were amplified with iRepertoire arm-PCR. MiXCR, applied by TCRdb to the multiplex PCR reads, yields one record per CDR3 protein. Among roughly 200,000 distinct CDR3 sequences listed, more than 35% were seen once. Material: glioma tissue, nonneoplastic brain tissue, or PBMCs (not recorded which). All receptors come from a human donor with low-grade glioma or glioblastoma, undergoing nonglioma brain surgery, or in good health (not recorded which).

In its sample, this clonotype was seen once. Its ends do not fully match the called genes, so a read error is possible. The V call is TRBV14, the J call TRBJ2-3; the D is unclear. Looked up from germline, CDR1 is SGHDN and CDR2 is FVKESK. The CDR3 sequence is 14 residues long. CDR3 sequence reads: CASIQVAARGTQYF. CDR3 sequence (DNA): TGTGCCAGCATCCAAGTCGCCGCCAGAGGTACGCAGTATTTT.

A word on this clonotype: A much larger clone sits a single nucleotide away, making a read error possible. The chain joins TRBV7-9 to TRBJ2-7; D gene unclear. Per the germline V gene, CDR1 is SEHNR and CDR2 is FQNEAQ (reference sequence). This CDR3 spans 13 amino acids. V lost 0 bases and J 7 bases, leaving 10 bases between the germline ends. This CDR3 is CASSLANQVEQYF. The CDR3 nucleotides read TGTGCCAGCAGCTTAGCTAACCAAGTAGAGCAGTACTTC.

On this clonotype itself: Possible read error: a much larger clone is one base away. V and J are TRBV4-2 and TRBJ2-1, with TRBD2 matching over 10 bases. Looked up from germline, CDR1 is LGHNA and CDR2 is YNFKEQ. V lost 2 bases and J lost 8; bases outside the gene matches: 6. This CDR3 has 15 residues. The CDR3 protein is CASSQLAGDIDEQFF. CDR3 bases: TGTGCCAGCAGCCAACTAGCGGGAGATATCGATGAGCAGTTCTTC.

J is TRBJ1-5 and V is TRBV20-1; D perhaps matches TRBD1 (6 bases). Germline CDR1 is DFQATT and CDR2 is SNEGSKA (reference sequence). Trimming shortened V by 6 bases and J by 12 bases, and 24 bases separated the two germline ends. The CDR3 is made up of 14 amino acids. CDR3: CSAAALQGLSHQHF. The CDR3 region has the DNA TGCAGTGCCGCAGCCCTTCAGGGGTTATCGCACCAGCATTTT.

Concerning this clonotype itself: Just one base apart from a much larger clone, this may be a read error. This chain joins TRBV27 and TRBJ2-7; D gene unclear. The CDR3 is made up of 15 amino acids. V lost 3 bases and J lost 7, with 19 bases in between. Germline V gene data show CDR1 as MNHEY and CDR2 as SMNVEV (reference sequence). This CDR3 reads CASSFQQSSYNEQYF. The CDR3 coding sequence is TGTGCCAGCAGTTTTCAGCAGAGCTCCTACAATGAGCAGTACTTC.

In regard to this clonotype: A much more abundant neighbour one base away suggests this may be a read error. V is TRBV20-1 and J is TRBJ2-7, with 7 bases fitting TRBD2. V was clipped by 0 bases and J by 4 bases; unmatched bases: 12. The CDR3 sequence is 16 residues long. Germline V gives CDR1 DFQATT, CDR2 SNEGSKA (reference sequence). The CDR3 DNA sequence: TGCAGTGCTAGAGAGGGAAGCGGGATTGCCGCTTACGAGCAGTACTTC. This translates into CSAREGSGIAAYEQYF.

Comments on this clonotype: This could be a read error, since a much larger clone is one nucleotide away. The CDR3 region has the DNA TGTGCCATCAGTAAGAATGAAGGAGGGAGGGCCGGCACGCAGTATTTT. This gives the protein CAISKNEGGRAGTQYF. The J gene is TRBJ2-3, the V gene TRBV10-3, with 7 bases matching TRBD2. Unmatched junction bases numbered 17, after V lost 5 bases and J lost 9 bases. The CDR3 has 16 amino acids. Germline CDR1 ENHRY, CDR2 SYGVKD.

This clonotype was seen at least ten times. The J gene is TRBJ1-1, the V gene TRBV25-1, with 9 nucleotides matching TRBD1. CDR3 length: 13 residues. Germline CDR1 reads MGHDK; CDR2 reads SYGVNS. Germline trimming cut 6 bases from V and 8 bases from J; bases unmatched to any gene: 7. The CDR3: CASRVTTGGEAFF. CDR3 coding DNA: TGTGCCAGCAGAGTCACGACAGGGGGGGAAGCTTTCTTT.